One and the same sample provided the 27 T cell receptor beta chains below, sequenced in a study of blood T cells in healthy people across ages. A second about 6 to 11 cycle PCR used barcoded and J-beta primers. TCRdb reanalysed the 5' RACE reads using MiXCR and keeps one entry per CDR3 protein. This sample carries 1.5 million to 1.8 million distinct CDR3 sequences, under 55% of them seen once, and the ten largest clones take approximately 4.1%. Source material: blood. All receptors derive from a woman aged 18-35 years in good health.

The rearrangement uses TRBV7-9 and TRBJ2-1; TRBD2 agrees at 7 bases. CDR3 length: 13 residues. The ends lost 5 bases at V and 10 bases at J; junction bases unmatched: 8. Germline lookup yields CDR1 SEHNR and CDR2 FQNEAQ (reference sequence). DNA for the CDR3: TGTGCCAGCAGCCAGAGCGGGGTCTGGGAGCAGTTCTTC. Translating gives CASSQSGVWEQFF.

The CDR3 region is CASSVLAGGEQYF. The CDR3 nucleotides read TGTGCCAGCAGTGTACTAGCGGGAGGCGAGCAGTACTTC. The rearrangement joins TRBV28 to TRBJ2-7; 12 bases are shared with TRBD2. Germline CDR1 reads MDHEN; CDR2 reads SYDVKM. J gave up 6 bases and V 5 bases, and 2 bases lay outside the gene matches. This CDR3 is built from 13 residues.

A few counts support this clonotype. The genes are TRBV4-3 and TRBJ2-7; D may be TRBD1 (5 bases). The germline V and J ends were trimmed by 0 bases and 0 bases, with 9 bases remaining between them. The CDR3 consists of 15 residues. Germline V lookup: CDR1 LGHNA, CDR2 YSLEER. As DNA, the CDR3 is TGCGCCAGCAGCCAAGAAACAGGACCCTCCTACGAGCAGTACTTC. This encodes CASSQETGPSYEQYF.

This clonotype was seen more than once but under ten times. The CDR3 sequence is CAISETSEGAFF. In DNA, the CDR3 is TGTGCCATCAGTGAGACTTCCGAAGGAGCTTTCTTT. The chain is built from TRBV10-3 and TRBJ1-1; D is unresolved. This CDR3 region has 12 residues. V was pared by 2 bases and J by 10 bases, with 11 bases between. CDR1 is ENHRY, CDR2 SYGVKD, per germline.

V usage is TRBV7-9 and J usage is TRBJ2-3, with D unclear. CDR3 size: 13 residues. Germline V gene sequence: CDR1 SEHNR, CDR2 FQNEAQ (reference sequence). The ends were cut back, 3 bases at V and 5 bases at J, with 9 bases in the middle. The CDR3 sequence is CASSFTTGDTQYF. Here the CDR3 DNA reads TGTGCCAGCAGCTTCACAACGGGAGATACGCAGTATTTT.

This clonotype was counted at least ten times. The chain recombines TRBV27 with TRBJ2-7; no definite D call. Germline CDR1 is MNHEY and CDR2 is SMNVEV (reference sequence). CDR3 length: 14 amino acids. V lost 2 bases to trimming and J lost 2 bases, with 10 bases between them. The CDR3 here is CASSLTLSAYEQYF. CDR3 sequence (DNA): TGTGCCAGCAGTTTAACCCTCTCTGCCTACGAGCAGTACTTC.

This chain joins TRBV6-6 and TRBJ2-7; D is unclear. The CDR3 is 12 residues long. V lost 0 bases and J 5 bases, leaving 5 bases between the germline ends. CDR1 and CDR2 from the germline V gene are MNHNY and SVGAGI (reference sequence). The CDR3 loop is CASSYSLDEQYF. The CDR3 DNA follows: TGTGCCAGCAGTTACTCGTTAGACGAGCAGTACTTC.

The V and J genes are TRBV4-1 and TRBJ2-7, with 8 positions matching TRBD1. The CDR3 sequence is 14 residues long. Trimming cost V 0 bases and J 6 bases; bases outside gene matches: 4. Germline-derived CDR1 and CDR2 are MGHRA and YSYEKL. The CDR3, as DNA: TGCGCCAGCAGCCAAGACAGGGGGCTATCCGAGCAGTACTTC. Translated: CASSQDRGLSEQYF.

The chain links TRBV12-3 or TRBV12-4 to TRBJ1-2; tentatively, D is TRBD1 (6 bases). Trimming shortened V by 2 bases and J by 7 bases, and 14 bases separated the two germline ends. This CDR3 spans 14 amino acids. The CDR3 bases are TGTGCCAGCAGTTTACGGGGGCCAGTAGGTGGCTACACCTTC. The encoded protein is CASSLRGPVGGYTF.

As to this clonotype: The junction departs from germline at one end; a sequencing error may be responsible. The J gene is TRBJ1-6, the V gene TRBV12-3 or TRBV12-4; D is ambiguous. This CDR3 comprises 13 residues. The CDR3 DNA reads TGTGCCAGCAGTTCTGTACGAAATTCACCCCCCCACTTT. This encodes CASSSVRNSPPHF.

This clonotype was recorded a few times. The chain couples TRBV7-2 to TRBJ1-1, with unresolved D. V lost 2 bases, J lost 1 base, and 11 bases lay in between. Germline CDR1 reads SGHTA; CDR2 reads FQGNSA. The CDR3 consists of 15 residues. The CDR3 protein is CASSLKFGPNTEAFF. For the CDR3, the DNA is TGTGCCAGCAGCTTAAAATTCGGCCCGAACACTGAAGCTTTCTTT.

V is TRBV7-9 and J is TRBJ2-1, with D unclear. The ends were cut back, 3 bases at V and 0 bases at J, with 6 bases in the middle. CDR3 length: 14 amino acids. Germline values: CDR1 SEHNR, CDR2 FQNEAQ (reference sequence). This chain's CDR3 is CASSLTISYNEQFF. CDR3 coding DNA: TGTGCCAGCAGCTTGACGATCTCCTACAATGAGCAGTTCTTC.

The chain combines TRBV3-1 with TRBJ1-2; TRBD1 aligns across 7 bases. Germline assignment: CDR1 LGHDT and CDR2 YNNKEL (reference sequence). V lost 5 bases, J lost 4 bases, and 10 bases stayed unmatched. CDR3 length equals 15 residues. CDR3 in DNA: TGTGCCAGCAGCAACAGACAGGGTTTGAGCTATGGCTACACCTTC. This sequence encodes CASSNRQGLSYGYTF.

The chain links TRBV27 to TRBJ1-1; 9 nucleotides match TRBD1. In germline, CDR1 is MNHEY, CDR2 SMNVEV (reference sequence). CDR3 length: 16 amino acids. Trimming took 2 bases from V and 2 from J; bases not matched to a gene: 6. CDR3 sequence reads: CASSLGGTGLNTEAFF. For the CDR3, the DNA is TGTGCCAGCAGTTTAGGCGGGACAGGGTTAAACACTGAAGCTTTCTTT.

This clonotype was detected a few times. The rearrangement joins TRBV5-1 to TRBJ1-2; 7 nucleotides agree with TRBD1. Germline V gene sequence: CDR1 SGHRS, CDR2 YFSETQ. J was trimmed by 5 bases and V by 0 bases; bases with no gene match: 4. The CDR3 is 14 residues long. The CDR3 DNA reads as TGCGCCAGCAGCTTGGACGGACAGGAGTATGGCTACACCTTC. It specifies CASSLDGQEYGYTF.

The CDR3 DNA reads as TGTGCCAGCAGTTTATCGATCACAGAGGGGTACGAGCAGTACTTC. Protein: CASSLSITEGYEQYF. The J gene is TRBJ2-5, the V gene TRBV27; D may correspond to TRBD1 or TRBD2 (5 bases each). The last part of the DNA fits TRBJ2-7 better; the J call may be wrong. The germline CDR1 and CDR2 sequences are MNHEY and SMNVEV (reference sequence). The CDR3 covers 15 residues.

This clonotype was detected only a few times. V is TRBV27 and J is TRBJ2-5, with D possibly matching TRBD2 (6 bases). V was trimmed by 2 bases and J by 5 bases, leaving 15 bases between them. Germline CDR1 and CDR2: MNHEY and SMNVEV (reference sequence). CDR3 length: 15 amino acids. The CDR3: CASSLQSGVLETQYF. The CDR3 DNA reads as TGTGCCAGCAGTTTACAATCGGGAGTGTTGGAGACCCAGTACTTC.

This clonotype came up a few times. The genes are TRBV20-1 and TRBJ1-2; D unresolved. Trimming removed 1 base from V and 6 bases from J, with 15 bases in between. In germline, CDR1 is DFQATT, CDR2 SNEGSKA (reference sequence). This CDR3 contains 14 residues. CDR3 sequence reads: CSARVQALWHGYTF. In DNA, the CDR3 is TGCAGTGCTAGAGTTCAGGCCCTTTGGCATGGCTACACCTTC.

Ten or more counts support this clonotype. V usage is TRBV29-1 and J usage is TRBJ2-5; no definite D call. This CDR3 has 13 amino acids. Germline V gene sequence: CDR1 SQVTM, CDR2 ANQGSEA. Trimming removed 1 base from V and 1 base from J, with 7 bases in between. The chain's CDR3 is CSVEARFQETQYF. CDR3 sequence (DNA): TGCAGCGTTGAAGCTCGGTTCCAAGAGACCCAGTACTTC.

This chain connects TRBV20-1 to TRBJ2-5, with TRBD1 matching 11 bases. The J call is uncertain, as TRBJ2-7 better fits the DNA end. Looked up from germline, CDR1 is DFQATT and CDR2 is SNEGSKA (reference sequence). The CDR3 length is 13 residues. The CDR3 coding sequence is TGCAGTGCACCCGGACAGGGGGCTTCCGAGCAGTACTTC. This encodes CSAPGQGASEQYF.

This clonotype was picked up a small number of times. The chain links TRBV7-2 to TRBJ2-7; 7 nucleotides match TRBD1. The CDR3 has 15 amino acids. The germline V gene encodes CDR1 SGHTA and CDR2 FQGNSA. V gave up 4 bases and J gave up 0 bases; unmatched junction bases: 6. The CDR3 protein is CASSSRGGLSYEQYF. The CDR3 bases are TGTGCCAGCAGCTCCAGAGGGGGCCTCTCCTACGAGCAGTACTTC.

The chain has TRBV6-2 or TRBV6-3 and TRBJ2-7; 9 bases match TRBD1. Unmatched junction bases numbered 17, after V lost 6 bases and J lost 5 bases. This CDR3 region has 17 residues. The germline CDR1 and CDR2 sequences are MNHEY and SVGEGT. CDR3 in amino acids: CASRKTGGAWKSHEQYF. DNA for the CDR3: TGTGCCAGCAGGAAAACAGGGGGCGCCTGGAAATCCCACGAGCAGTACTTC.

The chain uses TRBV12-3 or TRBV12-4 and TRBJ1-2; D uncertain. The length of the CDR3 is 17 residues. V lost 7 bases and J lost 0, with 21 bases in between. CDR3 in amino acids: CASIEGRVRFTNYGYTF. The CDR3 region has the DNA TGTGCCAGCATAGAGGGCCGGGTCAGGTTCACTAACTATGGCTACACCTTC.

The rearrangement links TRBV7-9 to TRBJ2-1, with 11 bases fitting TRBD2. Per germline, CDR1 SEHNR and CDR2 FQNEAQ (reference sequence). V gave up 3 bases and J gave up 9 bases; unmatched junction bases: 4. The CDR3 is 14 residues long. Written as DNA, the CDR3 is TGTGCCAGCAGCTTTAGCGGGGGGGTCGGTGAGCAGTTCTTC. The encoded protein is CASSFSGGVGEQFF. Supplemented by reference TRBV7-9 and TRBJ2-1, the full variable domain reads DTGVSQNPRHKITKRGQNVTFRCDPISEHNRLYWYRQTLGQGPEFLTYFQNEAQLEKSRLLSDRFSAERPKGSFSTLEIQRTEQGDSAMYLCASSFSGGVGEQFFGPGTRLTVL.

The chain is built from TRBV7-9 and TRBJ2-5, with D uncertain. CDR1 and CDR2 (germline): SEHNR, FQNEAQ (reference sequence). The V gene lost 3 bases and the J gene lost 3 bases, with 14 bases spanning the gap. The CDR3 consists of 15 residues. As DNA, the CDR3 is TGTGCCAGCAGCTTCAGCGTAGAGAAGGAAGAGACCCAGTACTTC. Its translation is CASSFSVEKEETQYF.

The V call is TRBV6-6, the J call TRBJ1-1; D might be TRBD1 (5 bases). V lost 4 bases and J lost 5, with 20 bases in between. In germline, CDR1 is MNHNY, CDR2 SVGAGI (reference sequence). CDR3 length: 16 amino acids. CDR3 in amino acids: CASSSYEKGKGTEAFF. The CDR3 coding sequence is TGTGCCAGCAGTTCCTACGAAAAGGGGAAGGGGACTGAAGCTTTCTTT.

J is TRBJ2-1 and V is TRBV20-1; the match to TRBD2 covers 14 bases. The CDR3 runs to 16 residues. V gave up 0 bases and J gave up 8 bases; unmatched junction bases: 6. Looked up from germline, CDR1 is DFQATT and CDR2 is SNEGSKA (reference sequence). CDR3 loop: CSARDSGLAGGDEQFF. The CDR3 DNA is TGCAGTGCTAGAGACTCCGGACTAGCGGGAGGCGATGAGCAGTTCTTC.